This T cell receptor beta chain was recorded in a study of blood T cell repertoires in COVID-19. The V gene end was trimmed by 1 base and the J gene end by 6 bases; junction bases not matched to a gene: 0. The CDR3 is 13 amino acids. CDR1 SGHNT and CDR2 YENEEA come from the germline V gene. The method was immunoSEQ multiplex PCR; TCRdb's version includes in-frame clones alone and lacks a portion of them. The data contain about 220,000 clones, 86% of them singletons. The chain uses TRBV11-3 and TRBJ2-3; the match to TRBD2 covers 8 bases. The receptor comes from a woman aged 45 to 65 with COVID-19, enrolled during active disease. The sample comprised peripheral blood. The CDR3 coding sequence is TGTGCCAGCAGCTTAGGACTAGCGGATACGCAGTATTTT. Translated, it gives CASSLGLADTQYF. The full variable domain, its missing parts supplied by reference TRBV11-3 and TRBJ2-3, is EAGVVQSPRYKIIEKKQPVAFWCNPISGHNTLYWYLQNLGQGPELLIRYENEEAVDDSQLPKDRFSAERLKGVDSTLKIQPAELGDSAVYLCASSLGLADTQYFGPGTRLTVL.